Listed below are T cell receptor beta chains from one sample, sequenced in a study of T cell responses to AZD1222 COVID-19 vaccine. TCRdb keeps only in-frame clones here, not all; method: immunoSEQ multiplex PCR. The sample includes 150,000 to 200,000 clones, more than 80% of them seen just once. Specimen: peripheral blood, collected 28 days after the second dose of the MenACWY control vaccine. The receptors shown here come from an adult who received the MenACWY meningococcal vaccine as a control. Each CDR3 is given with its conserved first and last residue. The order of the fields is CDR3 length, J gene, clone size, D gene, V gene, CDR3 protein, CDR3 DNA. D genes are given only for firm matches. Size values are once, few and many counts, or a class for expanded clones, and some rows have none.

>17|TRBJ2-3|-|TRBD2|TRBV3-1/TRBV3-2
CASSQPQGGLAADTQYF
TGTGCCAGCAGCCAACCTCAGGGGGGACTAGCAGCAGATACGCAGTATTTT
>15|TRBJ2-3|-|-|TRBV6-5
CASRSLGALTDTQYF
TGTGCCAGCAGGTCCTTAGGGGCGTTGACAGATACGCAGTATTTT
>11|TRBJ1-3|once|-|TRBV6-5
CASSRGQGPYF
TGTGCCAGCAGTCGGGGGCAGGGCCCATATTTT
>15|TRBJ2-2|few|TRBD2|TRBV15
CATSGFSGSPGELFF
TGTGCCACCAGCGGGTTTAGCGGGAGTCCCGGGGAGCTGTTTTTT
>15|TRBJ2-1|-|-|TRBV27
CASCLWAAPYNEQFF
TGTGCCAGCTGCCTGTGGGCGGCGCCATACAATGAGCAGTTCTTC
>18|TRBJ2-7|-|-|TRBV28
CASRPSRAGMMSYYEQYF
TGTGCCAGCAGACCTTCACGAGCAGGAATGATGTCGTACTACGAGCAGTACTTC
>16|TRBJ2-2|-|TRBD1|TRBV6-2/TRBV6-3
CASSRPGDRDTGELFF
TGTGCCAGCAGCCGACCCGGGGACAGGGACACCGGGGAGCTGTTTTTT
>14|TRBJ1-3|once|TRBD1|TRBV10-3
CAIGTGGRADTIYF
TGTGCCATCGGAACAGGGGGCCGGGCTGACACCATATATTTT
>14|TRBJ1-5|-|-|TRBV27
CASSFQGENQPQHF
TGTGCCAGCAGTTTCCAGGGAGAGAATCAGCCCCAGCATTTT
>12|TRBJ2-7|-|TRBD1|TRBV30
CAWRDRGLEQYF
TGTGCCTGGAGGGACAGGGGCCTGGAGCAGTACTTC
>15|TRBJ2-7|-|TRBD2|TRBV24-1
CATSAGGSGVYEQYF
TGTGCCACCAGTGCGGGAGGATCGGGGGTGTACGAGCAGTACTTC
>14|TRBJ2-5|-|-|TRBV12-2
CASRPSSLQETQYF
TGTGCAAGTCGCCCTTCTAGCTTACAAGAGACCCAGTACTTC
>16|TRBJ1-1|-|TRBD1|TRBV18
CASSLDRGPANTEAFF
TGTGCCAGCTCCCTTGACAGGGGGCCGGCGAACACTGAAGCTTTCTTT
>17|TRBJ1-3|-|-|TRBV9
CASSVVDGGPSGNTIYF
TGTGCCAGCAGCGTAGTTGATGGGGGCCCGTCTGGAAACACCATATATTTT
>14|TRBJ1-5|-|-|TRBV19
CASSIKGPNQPQHF
TGTGCCAGTAGTATTAAAGGCCCCAATCAGCCCCAGCATTTT
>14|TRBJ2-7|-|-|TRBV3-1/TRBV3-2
CASSQAPYSYEQYF
TGTGCCAGCAGCCAAGCTCCATACTCCTACGAGCAGTACTTC
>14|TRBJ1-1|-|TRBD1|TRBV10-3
CAVSPGTADTEAFF
TGTGCCGTTTCCCCCGGGACAGCGGACACTGAAGCTTTCTTT
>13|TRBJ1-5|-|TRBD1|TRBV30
CAWNKQGNQPQHF
TGTGCCTGGAACAAACAGGGGAATCAGCCCCAGCATTTT
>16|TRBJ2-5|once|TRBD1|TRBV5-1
CASSFDFRTGQETQYF
TGCGCCAGCAGCTTTGATTTCAGGACAGGGCAAGAGACCCAGTACTTC
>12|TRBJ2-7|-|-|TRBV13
CASSLGSAEQYF
TGTGCCAGCAGCTTAGGTAGCGCCGAGCAGTACTTC
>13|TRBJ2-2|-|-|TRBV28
CASRDRSTGELFF
TGTGCCAGCAGGGACCGATCCACCGGGGAGCTGTTTTTT
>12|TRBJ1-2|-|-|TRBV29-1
CSVEGIAYGYTF
TGCAGCGTTGAAGGGATTGCGTATGGCTACACCTTC
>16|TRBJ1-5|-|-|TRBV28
CASSLGRLMGNQPQHF
TGTGCCAGCAGCTTAGGGCGCCTAATGGGCAATCAGCCCCAGCATTTT
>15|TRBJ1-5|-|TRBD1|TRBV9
CASSVGTGSNQPQHF
TGTGCCAGCAGCGTAGGGACAGGGAGTAATCAGCCCCAGCATTTT
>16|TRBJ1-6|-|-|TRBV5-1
CASSSTTTGNNSPLHF
TGCGCCAGCAGCTCCACCACCACAGGGAATAATTCACCCCTCCACTTT
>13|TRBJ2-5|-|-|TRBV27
CASSSPLQETQYF
TGTGCCAGCAGTTCTCCCCTCCAAGAGACCCAGTACTTC
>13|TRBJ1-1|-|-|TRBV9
CASSVAGDTEAFF
TGTGCCAGCAGCGTGGCAGGGGACACTGAAGCTTTCTTT
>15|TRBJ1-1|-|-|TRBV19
CASSLIGAGRGEAFF
TGTGCCAGTAGTCTCATAGGGGCAGGGCGGGGGGAAGCTTTCTTT